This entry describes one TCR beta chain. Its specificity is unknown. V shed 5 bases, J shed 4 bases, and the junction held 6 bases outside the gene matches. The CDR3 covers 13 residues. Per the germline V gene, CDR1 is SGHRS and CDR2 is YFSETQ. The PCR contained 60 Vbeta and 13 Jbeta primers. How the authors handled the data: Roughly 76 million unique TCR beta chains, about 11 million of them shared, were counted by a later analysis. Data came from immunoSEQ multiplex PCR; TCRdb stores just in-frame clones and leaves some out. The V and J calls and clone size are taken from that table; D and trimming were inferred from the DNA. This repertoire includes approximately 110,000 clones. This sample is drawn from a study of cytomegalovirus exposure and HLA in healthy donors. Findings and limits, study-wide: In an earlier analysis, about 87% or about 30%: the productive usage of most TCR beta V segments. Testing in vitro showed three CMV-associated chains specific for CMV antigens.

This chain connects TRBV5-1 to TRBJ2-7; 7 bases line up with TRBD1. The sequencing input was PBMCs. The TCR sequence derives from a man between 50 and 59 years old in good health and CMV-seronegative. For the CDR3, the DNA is TGCGCCAGCAGTCGACAGGGAGAATACGAGCAGTACTTC. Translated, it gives CASSRQGEYEQYF.